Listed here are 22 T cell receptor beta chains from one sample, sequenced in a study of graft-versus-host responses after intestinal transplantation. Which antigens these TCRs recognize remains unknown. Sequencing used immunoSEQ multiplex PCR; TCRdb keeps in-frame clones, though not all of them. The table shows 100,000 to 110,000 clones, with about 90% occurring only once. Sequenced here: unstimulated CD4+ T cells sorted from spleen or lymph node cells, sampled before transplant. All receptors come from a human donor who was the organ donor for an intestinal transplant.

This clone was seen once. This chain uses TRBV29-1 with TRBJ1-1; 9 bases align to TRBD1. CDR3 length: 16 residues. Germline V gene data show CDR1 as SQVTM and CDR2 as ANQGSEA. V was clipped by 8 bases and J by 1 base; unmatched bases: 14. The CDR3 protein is CSLQTPTGGTNTEAFF. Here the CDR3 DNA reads TGCAGCCTCCAAACCCCGACAGGGGGGACGAACACTGAAGCTTTCTTT. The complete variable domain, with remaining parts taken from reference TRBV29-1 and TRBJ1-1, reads SAVISQKPSRDICQRGTSLTIQCQVDSQVTMMFWYRQQPGQSLTLIATANQGSEATYESGFVIDKFPISRPNLTFSTLTVSNMSPEDSSIYLCSLQTPTGGTNTEAFFGQGTRLTVV.

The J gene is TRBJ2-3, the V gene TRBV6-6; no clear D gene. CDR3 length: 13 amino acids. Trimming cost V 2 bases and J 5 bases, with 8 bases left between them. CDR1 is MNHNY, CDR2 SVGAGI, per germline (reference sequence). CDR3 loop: CASSYLGRDTQYF. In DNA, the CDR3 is TGTGCCAGCAGTTACCTGGGTAGAGATACGCAGTATTTT.

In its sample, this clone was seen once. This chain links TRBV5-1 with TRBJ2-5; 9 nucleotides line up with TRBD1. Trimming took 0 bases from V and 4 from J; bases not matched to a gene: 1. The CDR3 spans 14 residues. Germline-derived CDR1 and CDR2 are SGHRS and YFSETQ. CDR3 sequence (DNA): TGCGCCAGCAGCTTGGTGGACAGGGGAGAGACCCAGTACTTC. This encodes CASSLVDRGETQYF. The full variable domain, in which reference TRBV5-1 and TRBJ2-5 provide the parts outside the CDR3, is KAGVTQTPRYLIKTRGQQVTLSCSPISGHRSVSWYQQTPGQGLQFLFEYFSETQRNKGNFPGRFSGRQFSNSRSEMNVSTLELGDSALYLCASSLVDRGETQYFGPGTRLLVL.

Here the CDR3 reads CATGGETAYNSPLHF. In nucleotides, the CDR3 is TGTGCCACAGGGGGGGAAACAGCGTATAATTCACCCCTCCACTTT. The chain is built from TRBV28 and TRBJ1-6, with 7 bases fitting TRBD1. This CDR3 has 15 amino acids. Germline loops: CDR1 MDHEN, CDR2 SYDVKM. V lost 10 bases and J lost 4; bases outside the gene matches: 10.

DNA of the CDR3: TGTGCCAGCAGTCGGGACCTTAATGAAAAACTGTTTTTT. It is translated as CASSRDLNEKLFF. J is TRBJ1-4 and V is TRBV6-5, with D perhaps TRBD1 (5 bases). V gave up 5 bases and J gave up 4 bases, with 8 bases separating them. There are 13 residues in the CDR3. Germline CDR1 reads MNHEY; CDR2 reads SVGAGI.

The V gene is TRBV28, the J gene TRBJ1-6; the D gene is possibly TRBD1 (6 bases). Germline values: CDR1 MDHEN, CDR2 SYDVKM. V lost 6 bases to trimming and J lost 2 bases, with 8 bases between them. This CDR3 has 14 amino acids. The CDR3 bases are TGTGCCAGCAGCAGGGGACCCTATAATTCACCCCTCCACTTT. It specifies CASSRGPYNSPLHF.

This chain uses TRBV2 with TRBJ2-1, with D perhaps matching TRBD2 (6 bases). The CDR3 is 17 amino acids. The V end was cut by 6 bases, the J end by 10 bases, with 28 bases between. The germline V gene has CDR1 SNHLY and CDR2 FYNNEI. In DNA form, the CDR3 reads TGTGCCAGCAGCGGAGGAGTAGGGCGGGGAATACAATTCGAGCAGTTCTTC. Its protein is CASSGGVGRGIQFEQFF.

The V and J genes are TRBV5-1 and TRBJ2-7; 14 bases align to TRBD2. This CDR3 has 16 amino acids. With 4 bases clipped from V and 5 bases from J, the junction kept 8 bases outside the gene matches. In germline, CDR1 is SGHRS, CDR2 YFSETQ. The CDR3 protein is CASSPRTSGGSHEQYF. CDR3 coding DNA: TGCGCCAGCAGCCCGCGGACTAGCGGGGGGTCCCACGAGCAGTACTTC. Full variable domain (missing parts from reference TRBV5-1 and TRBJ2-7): KAGVTQTPRYLIKTRGQQVTLSCSPISGHRSVSWYQQTPGQGLQFLFEYFSETQRNKGNFPGRFSGRQFSNSRSEMNVSTLELGDSALYLCASSPRTSGGSHEQYFGPGTRLTVT.

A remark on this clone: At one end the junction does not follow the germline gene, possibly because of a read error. The CDR3 region is CASSQRLLQDSFF. The CDR3 DNA sequence: TGCGCCAGCAGCCAACGACTACTTCAGGACTCGTTCTTC. The gene calls are TRBV4-1 and TRBJ1-2; D unresolved. This CDR3 has 13 amino acids. Germline V gene data show CDR1 as MGHRA and CDR2 as YSYEKL.

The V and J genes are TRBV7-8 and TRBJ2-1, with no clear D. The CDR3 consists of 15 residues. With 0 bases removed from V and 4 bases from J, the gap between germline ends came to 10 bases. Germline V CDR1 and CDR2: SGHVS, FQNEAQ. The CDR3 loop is CASSLALQVYNEQFF. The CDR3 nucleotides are TGTGCCAGCAGCTTAGCGCTCCAGGTGTACAATGAGCAGTTCTTC.

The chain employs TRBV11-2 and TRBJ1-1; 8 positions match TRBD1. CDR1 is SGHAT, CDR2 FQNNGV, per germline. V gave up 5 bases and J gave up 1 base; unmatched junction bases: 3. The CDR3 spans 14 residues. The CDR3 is CASSLGTGNTEAFF. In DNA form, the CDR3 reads TGTGCCAGCAGCCTAGGGACAGGGAACACTGAAGCTTTCTTT.

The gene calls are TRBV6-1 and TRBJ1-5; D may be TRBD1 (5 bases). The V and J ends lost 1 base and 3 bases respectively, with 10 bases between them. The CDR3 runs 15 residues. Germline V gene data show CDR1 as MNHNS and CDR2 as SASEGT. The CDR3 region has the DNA TGTGCCAGCAGTGAAGAGTACAGGCTCAATCAGCCCCAGCATTTT. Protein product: CASSEEYRLNQPQHF.

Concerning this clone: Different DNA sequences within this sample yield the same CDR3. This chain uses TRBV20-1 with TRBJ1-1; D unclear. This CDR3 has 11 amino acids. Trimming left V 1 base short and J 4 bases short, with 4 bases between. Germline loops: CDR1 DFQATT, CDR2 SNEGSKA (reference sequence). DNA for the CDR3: TGCAGTGCTAGAGGGGGCACTGAAGCTTTCTTT. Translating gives CSARGGTEAFF.

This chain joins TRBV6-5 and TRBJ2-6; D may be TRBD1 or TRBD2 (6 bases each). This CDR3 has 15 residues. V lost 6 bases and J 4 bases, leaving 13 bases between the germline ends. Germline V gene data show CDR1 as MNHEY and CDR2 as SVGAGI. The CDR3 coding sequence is TGTGCCAGCAGCCTAAGGGGGGCAGGGGCCAACGTCCTGACTTTC. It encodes CASSLRGAGANVLTF.

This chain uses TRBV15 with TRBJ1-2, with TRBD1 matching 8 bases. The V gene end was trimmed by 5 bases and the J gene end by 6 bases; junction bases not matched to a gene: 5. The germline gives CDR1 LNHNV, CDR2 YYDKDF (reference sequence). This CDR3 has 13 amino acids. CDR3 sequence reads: CATSFRTGNGYTF. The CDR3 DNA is TGTGCCACCAGCTTCCGGACAGGGAATGGCTACACCTTC.

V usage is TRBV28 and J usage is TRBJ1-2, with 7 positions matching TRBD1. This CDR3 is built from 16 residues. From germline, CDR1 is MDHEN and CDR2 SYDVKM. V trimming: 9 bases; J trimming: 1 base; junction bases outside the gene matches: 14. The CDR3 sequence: CASWEDGTARNYGYTF. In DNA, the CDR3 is TGTGCCAGTTGGGAAGACGGGACAGCCCGTAACTATGGCTACACCTTC.

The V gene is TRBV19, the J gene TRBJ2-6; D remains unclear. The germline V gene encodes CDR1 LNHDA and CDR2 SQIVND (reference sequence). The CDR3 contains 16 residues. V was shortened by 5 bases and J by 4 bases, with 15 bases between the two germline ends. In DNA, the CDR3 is TGTGCCAGTAGTCCCTTCTTGGGTCCCGGGGCCAACGTCCTGACTTTC. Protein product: CASSPFLGPGANVLTF.

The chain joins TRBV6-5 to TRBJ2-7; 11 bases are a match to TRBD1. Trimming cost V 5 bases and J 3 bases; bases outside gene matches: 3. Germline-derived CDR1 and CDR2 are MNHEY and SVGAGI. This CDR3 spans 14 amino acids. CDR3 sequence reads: CASSEGTGGYEQYF. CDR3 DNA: TGTGCCAGCAGTGAAGGGACAGGGGGCTACGAGCAGTACTTC.

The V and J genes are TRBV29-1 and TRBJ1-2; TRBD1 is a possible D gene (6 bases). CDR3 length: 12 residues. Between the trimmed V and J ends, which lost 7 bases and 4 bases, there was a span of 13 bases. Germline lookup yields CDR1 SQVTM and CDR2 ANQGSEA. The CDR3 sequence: CSAGDTSYGYTF. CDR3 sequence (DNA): TGCAGCGCCGGGGACACCAGCTATGGCTACACCTTC.

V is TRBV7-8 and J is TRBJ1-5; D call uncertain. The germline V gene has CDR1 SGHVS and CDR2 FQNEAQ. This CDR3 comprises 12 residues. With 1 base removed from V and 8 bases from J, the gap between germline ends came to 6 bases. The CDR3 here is CASSLDSKPQHF. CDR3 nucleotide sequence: TGTGCCAGCAGCTTAGATTCGAAGCCCCAGCATTTT.

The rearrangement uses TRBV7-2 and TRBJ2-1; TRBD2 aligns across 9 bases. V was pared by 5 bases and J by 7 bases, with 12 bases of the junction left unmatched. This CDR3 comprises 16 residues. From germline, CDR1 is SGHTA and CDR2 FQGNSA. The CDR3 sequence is CASSRERAGGRNEQFF. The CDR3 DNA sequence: TGTGCCAGCAGCCGGGAGCGGGCGGGGGGGCGAAATGAGCAGTTCTTC.

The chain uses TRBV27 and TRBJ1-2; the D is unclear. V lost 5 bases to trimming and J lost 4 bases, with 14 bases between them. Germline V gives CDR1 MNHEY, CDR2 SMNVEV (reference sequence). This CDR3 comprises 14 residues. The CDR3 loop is CASSTRHLSYGYTF. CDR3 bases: TGTGCCAGCAGTACCAGACACCTTAGCTATGGCTACACCTTC.